This TCR beta chain was found in a study of T cells after yellow fever vaccination. TCRdb reprocessed the 5' RACE reads via MiXCR and lists one record per CDR3 protein. Of 250,000 to 400,000 distinct CDR3 sequences listed, about 4% are singletons. The CDR3 runs 13 residues. Trimming removed 5 bases from V and 8 bases from J, with 18 bases in between. Germline V gene data show CDR1 as GTSNPN and CDR2 as SVGIG (reference sequence). This clonotype originated in a man in his late teens or twenties who received the YFV17D yellow fever vaccine. This chain links TRBV30 with TRBJ1-2; possible D gene TRBD1, 6 bases. The starting material was PBMCs, obtained 5 days after the yellow fever booster vaccination. CDR3 nucleotide sequence: TGTGCCTGGGACAGGCTTGGGTCAGGCGGCTACACCTTC. Translation gives CAWDRLGSGGYTF.